This TCR beta chain stems from a study of T cell responses to AZD1222 COVID-19 vaccine. Overall study findings and caveats: It should be noted that donors were predominantly white British and more often female, and clonal diversity was possibly underestimated. A reported finding is that nearly half of spike-specific TCRs target unmutated variant regions. Of the AZD1222 recipients, only five to seven were seropositive at baseline. Repertoire samples came only from after the peak T cell response.

Germline V gene data show CDR1 as KGHDR and CDR2 as SFDVKD. V shed 2 bases and J 2 bases; nucleotides not matched to a gene: 5. The CDR3 spans 17 residues. The repertoire was sequenced with immunoSEQ multiplex PCR; TCRdb's copy has only in-frame clones and lacks some. The table has around 83,000 clones, around 90% seen once; the top ten hold about 5.2%. In regard to this clone: Its antigen is unknown.

The chain uses TRBV24-1 and TRBJ1-3, with 10 bases fitting TRBD1. This clonotype was sampled from an adult in good health. This specimen consisted of peripheral blood, obtained on day 0 of AZD1222 vaccination. CDR3: CATSDSSGTGAGNTIYF. In DNA form, the CDR3 reads TGTGCCACCAGTGATTCCTCCGGGACAGGGGCTGGAAACACCATATATTTT.